This entry describes one TCR beta chain. The antigen is not known. The length of the CDR3 is 14 residues. Germline lookup yields CDR1 SGHNT and CDR2 YENEEA. The V end was cut by 5 bases, the J end by 6 bases, with 15 bases between. The repertoire was sequenced with immunoSEQ multiplex PCR; TCRdb's copy has only in-frame clones and lacks some. The sample lists about 1 million clones; roughly 80% were seen once. This entry is derived from a study of shared clonotypes between healthy human individuals. General study results and limits: Limited genetic and exposure-history diversity came from having few donors.

This chain links TRBV11-3 with TRBJ2-3; D uncertain. The TCR was taken from a man aged 18 to 30 in good health. The specimen was memory CD4+ T cells sorted from blood. Subset of the sample: CD45RA-negative fraction. CDR3 sequence (DNA): TGTGCCAGCAGCGCCCGAACACTTGGGGATACGCAGTATTTT. This gives the protein CASSARTLGDTQYF.